A single TCR beta chain is shown here with its context. Germline and junction disagree at one end, which may indicate a read error. The study enrolled healthy HIV-negative adults without recent acute infections or vaccinations as donors. Only Caucasian adults living in Nashville, Tennessee served as donors. As originally analysed: In the immunoSEQ data, sequences were junction-only and lacked quality scores, so filtering differed. Generated by immunoSEQ multiplex PCR, the TCRdb table keeps only in-frame clones and is missing some. V and J calls and clone size come straight from that table; D and trimming were deduced from the DNA. The table has about 1.5 million clones, 95% to 99% seen once; the top ten hold roughly 0.4%. This specimen belongs to a study of shared clonotypes between healthy human individuals. From germline, CDR1 is LGHNA and CDR2 YNFKEQ. The CDR3 spans 14 residues.

The receptor's source is a young man in good health. V is TRBV4-2 and J is TRBJ1-2; D gene unclear. Sequencing was done on a sample of naive CD4+ T cells sorted from blood. Subset indicated: CD45RA+ positively selected. The CDR3 sequence is CASSQEGGNDGYTF. For the CDR3, the DNA is TGTGCCAGCAGCCAAGAAGGTGGTAACGATGGCTACACCTTC.